A selection of T cell receptor beta chains follows, all from one sample in a study of CD8+CD57+ T cells in acquired aplastic anemia. TCRdb ran MiXCR on the reads and lists one entry per CDR3 protein. Among approximately 120,000 distinct CDR3 sequences listed, about 40% were seen once. Sequencing was carried out using sorted CD4+, CD8+, or CD8+CD57+ T cells (not recorded which) from PBMCs. The receptors here all came from a human donor with aplastic anemia. Both conserved end residues are part of each CDR3.

v_call: TRBV24-1; cdr3_length: 18; cdr3_aa: CATSDLIYGTGEVNGYTF
v_call: TRBV24-1; cdr3_length: 13; cdr3_aa: CATSRDRGAFRYF
v_call: TRBV24-1; cdr3_length: 14; cdr3_aa: CATSDPQANYGYTF
v_call: TRBV5-1; cdr3_length: 18; cdr3_aa: CASSLDGGLTSGAYVLTF
v_call: TRBV5-5; cdr3_length: 13; cdr3_aa: CASSRDRENEQFF
v_call: TRBV24-1; cdr3_length: 13; cdr3_aa: CATSEWEQETQYF
v_call: TRBV19; cdr3_length: 17; cdr3_aa: CASQPRGAGEPHGSSAF
v_call: TRBV10-3; cdr3_length: 12; cdr3_aa: CAISDGRYGYTF
v_call: TRBV5-4; cdr3_length: 17; cdr3_aa: CASSLRGTEDFGNTIYF
v_call: TRBV7-2; cdr3_length: 19; cdr3_aa: CASSATHTLQGANNSPLHF
v_call: TRBV5-1; cdr3_length: 12; cdr3_aa: CASSRGGETQYF
v_call: TRBV10-3; cdr3_length: 14; cdr3_aa: CAISRGQGADTQYF
v_call: TRBV29-1; cdr3_length: 10; cdr3_aa: CSAGQDGYTF
v_call: TRBV10-3; cdr3_length: 14; cdr3_aa: CAHSGGRGVNEQFF
v_call: TRBV10-2; cdr3_length: 16; cdr3_aa: CASSRRTGSNTGELFF
v_call: TRBV20-1; cdr3_length: 15; cdr3_aa: CSAIRRGGATDTQYF
v_call: TRBV6-1; cdr3_length: 14; cdr3_aa: CASSERVDSTEAFF
v_call: TRBV5-5; cdr3_length: 14; cdr3_aa: CASSSGQTYNEQFF